The entry below gives a single T cell receptor (beta chain) sequence along with its context. Its antigen is not yet known. One base away there is no much larger clone; base qualities are not given. The donors were healthy, HIV-negative adults with no recently reported acute infections or vaccinations. Every donor was a Caucasian adult residing in Nashville, Tennessee, USA. CD4+ T cells were enriched through magnetic negative selection, after which naive cells were positively selected on CD45RA and the remaining negative fraction served as the memory subset. Blood was collected by leukapheresis, and PBMCs were isolated by Ficoll-Histopaque density gradient centrifugation and then cryopreserved in liquid nitrogen vapor phase. Purity and quantity of every magnetically sorted T cell population were checked by analytical flow cytometry. Genomic DNA was isolated from every sorted fraction and measured by UV absorbance on a Nanodrop 2000c.

This sample was included in a study of shared clonotypes between healthy human individuals (dated by TCRdb to 2018 to 2021). Study-level background: The cohort comprised a couple of women and three men aged 18 to 49 years. Blood TCR repertoires of roughly five healthy adults were deeply sequenced to estimate repertoire size and the extent of clonotype sharing between individuals. Each donor's leukapheresis produced roughly between roughly 0.9 and 9 billion PBMCs. Different laboratories and diverse techniques were used to prepare libraries and sequence TCR repertoires, to increase sequencing depth and limit assay-specific biases. For each donor, CD4 naive and CD4 memory were each run on three plates, CD8 naive on two plates, and CD8 memory on one plate. The investigation overall reported the following: Sampling was limited to blood, and TCR repertoires in tissue likely differ from TCR repertoires in blood. Rarefaction of sorted-subset datasets indicated incomplete sequencing despite the large sequencing depth. Across four donors, around 5% of naive CD4, roughly 3.5% of naive CD8, 2.3% of memory CD4, and about 0.44% of memory CD8 clonotypes were shared. Based on pairwise subsampling, the degree of clonotype sharing among donors was expected to be affected by sequencing depth. Because the study included only a small number of donors, the genetic and exposure-history diversity represented was limited. Compared with non-shared clonotypes, the clonotypes found in all four sorted-subset donors had higher generation probabilities. Larger estimated clonotype richness was generally found for naive subsets than for memory subsets.

From the cysteine up to the phenylalanine, the CDR3 has a length of 16 residues. CDR3 DNA only is kept here, 48 bases in frame from base 1. The junction carries 21 bases between V and J, which are trimmed by 5 bases and 5 bases respectively. CDR1 is given as MDHEN and CDR2 as SYDVKM, both from the germline V gene. Using the deep immunoSEQ assay, TCR CDR3 regions were amplified from genomic DNA by multiplex PCR. Extracted genomic DNA from each cell subset was distributed evenly across all wells of several immunoSEQ 96-well plates, and each plate was treated as a replicate. Each replicate PCR for sorted subsets received about 0.2 ug genomic DNA, equal to roughly 33,000 T cell genomes. The purified libraries were quantified using a Qubit 3.0 fluorometer, sized with a Bioanalyzer 2100, and then quantified again using the KAPA Library Quantification kit. Every immunoSEQ 96-well plate was sequenced on a dedicated single-read 150-cycle Illumina NextSeq 550 flow cell. As for the original processing: Because the immunoSEQ output held only junctional sequences and lacked quality scores, the filtering could not match the filtering applied to full-length reads. Sequences were annotated with PyIR, a Python wrapper for IgBLAST v1.9, using IMGT germline references to assign V/J genes and CDR3. Reads were removed for weak V/J assignments (E-value above 1e-6), missing CDR3, stop codons, out-of-frame junctions, or ambiguous translated residues. A V3J clonotype was defined by an identical inferred V gene, J gene, and CDR3 amino acid sequence. Percentage overlap between repertoires was computed as shared unique clonotypes divided by the size of the smaller repertoire. RTK rarefaction, the Chao1 estimator, and Recon v2.1 estimates of unobserved clonotypes were used to assess repertoire richness. Generation probabilities for all TCRbeta clonotypes obtained by the gDNA method from several donors were computed using OLGA. TCRdb provides this immuneACCESS table in a form limited to in-frame rearrangements. Some clones are lacking; in checked studies, under half of them reflect an unresolved V gene, and why the rest are absent is not known. Clone size and the V and J calls come from that table; the DNA yielded D and trimming. The sample data list millions of clones, and roughly 94% of these were observed just once. The top ten clonotypes cover 0.1% to 0.15% of the sample.

Sequences were obtained from naive CD4+ T cells sorted from blood. The cell subset or site label, read with the paper, signifies: CD45RA+ positively selected. The sequence joins TRBV28 to TRBJ2-5; TRBD2 is perhaps the D gene, given 6 matching bases. The sequence was obtained from a man younger than 35 in good health. The DNA sequence is as follows: TGTGCCAGCAGTACCCCGGGGCAGGGAGGTTTGGAGACCCAGTACTTC. This yields the protein CASSTPGQGGLETQYF.